Shown below are 8 T cell receptor beta chains from a single sample sequenced in a study of blood T cell repertoires in COVID-19. Repertoires were generated with immunoSEQ multiplex PCR, while TCRdb's copy carries only in-frame clones and drops some. The data contain 40,000 or so clones, roughly 88% of them singletons. The sample comprised peripheral blood. All receptors derive from a human donor in a cohort sampled during active COVID-19.

CDR3 region: CASSLVSTYEQYF. DNA of the CDR3: TGTGCCAGCAGTTTAGTCAGTACGTACGAGCAGTACTTC. The chain has TRBV28 and TRBJ2-7; D unresolved. Germline CDR1 and CDR2: MDHEN and SYDVKM. The CDR3 consists of 13 residues. V was pared by 2 bases and J by 4 bases, with 9 bases between.

This clone came up once. The V and J genes are TRBV5-6 and TRBJ2-3; no reliable D call. Germline V gene data show CDR1 as SGHDT and CDR2 as YYEEEE. V lost 4 bases to trimming and J lost 2 bases, with 11 bases between them. The CDR3 has 14 residues. CDR3 protein: CASSESVVTDTQYF. The CDR3 DNA is TGTGCCAGCAGCGAAAGCGTGGTCACAGATACGCAGTATTTT.

DNA of the CDR3: TGTGCCAGCAGCTGGCTTTCGGGACAGAGAAATGAGCAGTTCTTC. It codes for CASSWLSGQRNEQFF. The chain employs TRBV5-4 and TRBJ2-1, with 7 bases matching TRBD1. V lost 3 bases to trimming and J lost 7 bases; unmatched junction nucleotides: 10. The CDR3 loop spans 15 amino acids. The germline gives CDR1 SGHNT, CDR2 YYREEE (reference sequence).

This chain connects TRBV11-3 to TRBJ2-7; tentatively, D is TRBD1 (5 bases). Germline V CDR1 and CDR2: SGHNT, YENEEA. Trimming stripped 4 bases from V and 4 bases from J, with 8 bases between. The CDR3 has 12 residues. In DNA form, the CDR3 reads TGTGCCAGCAGCTCCGCAGGGTACGAGCAGTACTTC. The encoded protein is CASSSAGYEQYF.

The rearrangement joins TRBV6-5 to TRBJ2-7; TRBD1 aligns across 12 bases. Trimming took 2 bases from V and 5 from J; bases not matched to a gene: 1. The length of the CDR3 is 14 residues. Germline V gene sequence: CDR1 MNHEY, CDR2 SVGAGI. DNA for the CDR3: TGTGCCAGCAGTTACGGGACAGGGGGCGACGAGCAGTACTTC. This gives the protein CASSYGTGGDEQYF.

As to this clone: Different DNA sequences within this sample yield the same CDR3. The rearrangement joins TRBV4-2 to TRBJ2-7, with 9 bases matching TRBD2. Unmatched junction bases numbered 5, after V lost 1 base and J lost 4 bases. The CDR3 is 15 residues long. In germline, CDR1 is LGHNA, CDR2 YNFKEQ. CDR3 protein: CASSQVAGETYEQYF. DNA for the CDR3: TGTGCCAGCAGCCAAGTAGCGGGGGAAACGTACGAGCAGTACTTC.

The rearrangement joins TRBV6-5 to TRBJ1-6; D perhaps matches TRBD1 (6 bases). Germline V CDR1 and CDR2: MNHEY, SVGAGI. V lost 7 bases and J lost 7, with 17 bases in between. This CDR3 spans 15 amino acids. CDR3 in amino acids: CASTEGVGANSPLHF. In DNA, the CDR3 is TGTGCCAGCACCGAAGGGGTGGGGGCAAATTCACCCCTCCACTTT.

This clone was seen once. This chain joins TRBV3-1 (or the pseudogene TRBV3-2) and TRBJ2-5, with D possibly TRBD2 on 7 matching bases. The CDR3 is 13 amino acids. CDR1 LGHDT and CDR2 YNNKEL come from the germline V gene (reference sequence). The ends were cut back, 3 bases at V and 6 bases at J, with 11 bases in the middle. In DNA, the CDR3 is TGTGCCAGCAGCCAGGCCGGGGGGCAGACCCAGTACTTC. Translated, it gives CASSQAGGQTQYF.